These 11 T cell receptor beta chains share one sample of origin, sequenced in a study of T cell changes during pregnancy in multiple sclerosis. The repertoire was sequenced with immunoSEQ multiplex PCR; TCRdb's copy has only in-frame clones and lacks some. The sample lists tens of thousands of clones; about 91% were seen once. The sample here was CD4+ T cells from peripheral blood mononuclear cells, taken in the second trimester of pregnancy. These receptors came from a female donor in good health, enrolled as a control in a pregnancy study.

This chain links TRBV6-5 with TRBJ1-4; a possible D gene is TRBD1 (6 bases). The CDR3 is made up of 14 amino acids. The V end lost 8 bases, the J end lost 7 bases, and 17 bases lay between the germline ends. The germline gives CDR1 MNHEY, CDR2 SVGAGI. The CDR3: CASGIWDNGEKLFF. The DNA of the CDR3 is TGTGCCAGCGGGATTTGGGACAACGGTGAAAAACTGTTTTTT.

The chain has TRBV19 and TRBJ2-3; 9 bases align to TRBD1. With 6 bases clipped from V and 3 bases from J, the junction kept 1 base outside the gene matches. This CDR3 has 13 amino acids. From germline, CDR1 is LNHDA and CDR2 SQIVND (reference sequence). The CDR3 nucleotides are TGTGCCAGTAGGGGACAGGGAACAGATACGCAGTATTTT. Translating it yields CASRGQGTDTQYF. The variable domain in full, with the rest retrieved from reference TRBV19 and TRBJ2-3, is DGGITQSPKYLFRKEGQNVTLSCEQNLNHDAMYWYRQDPGQGLRLIYYSQIVNDFQKGDIAEGYSVSREKKESFPLTVTSAQKNPTAFYLCASRGQGTDTQYFGPGTRLTVL.

This clone was observed a single time. CDR3 sequence: CASSLAQGRGHYGYTF. The CDR3 DNA reads as TGTGCCAGCAGCTTAGCGCAGGGCAGGGGGCATTATGGCTACACCTTC. The chain recombines TRBV7-9 with TRBJ1-2, with TRBD1 matching over 8 bases. Germline-derived CDR1 and CDR2 are SEHNR and FQNEAQ (reference sequence). The V and J ends lost 0 bases and 5 bases, in that order; junction bases with no gene match: 8. The CDR3 extends over 16 amino acids.

V gene TRBV19 combines with J gene TRBJ2-7; 8 bases line up with TRBD2. Per germline, CDR1 LNHDA and CDR2 SQIVND (reference sequence). The CDR3 is 17 residues long. The ends lost 6 bases at V and 2 bases at J; junction bases unmatched: 15. The CDR3 DNA sequence: TGTGCCAGTAGACCGATCGGGGGGGATACAGAAACCTACGAGCAGTACTTC. Translated: CASRPIGGDTETYEQYF.

V usage is TRBV4-3 and J usage is TRBJ1-1; TRBD1 matches at 7 bases. CDR3 size: 11 residues. Germline V lookup: CDR1 LGHNA, CDR2 YSLEER. Unmatched junction bases numbered 3, after V lost 4 bases and J lost 10 bases. The CDR3 loop is CASSRGTVAFF. As DNA, the CDR3 is TGCGCCAGCAGCCGCGGGACAGTAGCTTTCTTT.

CDR3 coding DNA: TGTGCCAGCAGCTTGACAGCAACTAATGAAAAACTGTTTTTT. It encodes CASSLTATNEKLFF. The rearrangement uses TRBV7-8 and TRBJ1-4; TRBD1 might be the D (5 bases). CDR1 is SGHVS, CDR2 FQNEAQ, per germline. V dropped 3 bases and J dropped 0 bases, with 5 bases sitting between them. CDR3 size: 14 residues.

The V and J genes are TRBV25-1 and TRBJ2-7, with TRBD1 identical over 10 bases. Trimming removed 7 bases from V and 6 bases from J; junction bases left unmatched: 9. This CDR3 contains 14 residues. From germline, CDR1 is MGHDK and CDR2 SYGVNS. Written as DNA, the CDR3 is TGTGCCAGCATCCGGACAGGGGGAAAAGGCGAGCAGTACTTC. This encodes CASIRTGGKGEQYF.

V is TRBV14 and J is TRBJ1-6; no clear D gene. The germline V gene encodes CDR1 SGHDN and CDR2 FVKESK. This CDR3 region has 12 residues. The germline V and J ends were trimmed by 3 bases and 6 bases, with 3 bases remaining between them. CDR3 residues: CASSHGNSPLHF. The CDR3 nucleotides read TGTGCCAGCAGCCACGGTAATTCACCCCTCCACTTT.

The rearrangement joins TRBV18 to TRBJ1-2; the D gene is possibly TRBD1 (5 bases). V shed 0 bases and J shed 8 bases, with 13 bases lying between them. Germline V gives CDR1 KGHSH, CDR2 LQKENI. CDR3 size: 14 residues. The CDR3 is CASSPPKGIGGYTF. CDR3 DNA: TGTGCCAGCTCACCACCAAAGGGGATCGGAGGCTACACCTTC.

The V and J genes are TRBV6-6 and TRBJ2-2, with D perhaps TRBD1 (6 bases). The V gene lost 2 bases and the J gene lost 4 bases, with 8 bases spanning the gap. CDR3 size: 14 residues. The germline V gene encodes CDR1 MNHNY and CDR2 SVGAGI (reference sequence). CDR3 sequence (DNA): TGTGCCAGCAGTTACGGACAGCGCACCGGGGAGCTGTTTTTT. Protein: CASSYGQRTGELFF.

This clone has a single count. The chain is built from TRBV11-2 and TRBJ1-2; D not resolved. Germline V gives CDR1 SGHAT, CDR2 FQNNGV. Trimming removed 4 bases from V and 2 bases from J, with 14 bases in between. The CDR3 has 15 residues. The CDR3 sequence is CASSSPLRTNYGYTF. The CDR3, as DNA: TGTGCCAGCAGCTCACCCCTGAGAACCAACTATGGCTACACCTTC.